A single sample is the source of the 21 T cell receptor beta chains below, sequenced in a study of blood T cells in healthy people across ages. Combining a sample-barcoded 5' primer with a J-beta primer mix, a second PCR ran for roughly 6 to 12 cycles. TCRdb re-analysed the 5' RACE reads in MiXCR, keeping a single row per CDR3 protein. The table shows about 720,000 distinct CDR3 sequences, with 20% to 25% occurring only once. The data were also submitted as part of a second study, on T cells of mothers and their children.

Input material: blood. These receptors originate from a boy aged 5 to 17 in good health.

V usage is TRBV11-3 and J usage is TRBJ2-5; D may be TRBD2 (6 bases). CDR3 length equals 15 residues. Germline assignment: CDR1 SGHNT and CDR2 YENEEA. Trimming took off 2 bases at V and 2 bases at J, with 12 bases between the two ends. The CDR3 loop is CASSLFAGPQETQYF. The CDR3 DNA sequence: TGTGCCAGCAGCTTATTTGCGGGGCCGCAAGAGACCCAGTACTTC.

This clonotype was found a few times. The chain employs TRBV28 and TRBJ2-2, with TRBD1 matching over 7 bases. Trimming cost V 10 bases and J 4 bases; bases outside gene matches: 6. The CDR3 has 13 amino acids. CDR1 is MDHEN and CDR2 is SYDVKM in the germline V gene. The CDR3 nucleotides are TGTGCCACCAACGACAGGGTCACCGGGGAGCTGTTTTTT. Its protein is CATNDRVTGELFF.

This clonotype was recorded once. The chain employs TRBV29-1 and TRBJ2-1; TRBD2 aligns across 10 bases. From germline, CDR1 is SQVTM and CDR2 ANQGSEA. V gave up 4 bases and J gave up 8 bases; unmatched junction bases: 8. This CDR3 has 14 amino acids. This CDR3 is CSVVGAGGPDEQFF. The CDR3, as DNA: TGCAGCGTTGTCGGAGCGGGGGGGCCCGATGAGCAGTTCTTC.

This clonotype has more than one count but fewer than ten. The chain has TRBV12-3 or TRBV12-4 and TRBJ2-1; D is undetermined. This CDR3 contains 13 residues. The V and J ends lost 8 bases and 3 bases respectively, with 11 bases between them. CDR3 in amino acids: CASLHEDYNEQFF. The CDR3 DNA is TGTGCCAGCCTCCACGAGGACTACAATGAGCAGTTCTTC.

This clonotype was counted only a few times. This chain joins TRBV4-3 and TRBJ2-5; 8 nucleotides match TRBD2. The CDR3 is 14 amino acids. Germline CDR1 is LGHNA and CDR2 is YSLEER. J lost 4 bases, V lost 3 bases, and 4 bases had no gene match. The chain's CDR3 is CASSQEGLGETQYF. CDR3 sequence (DNA): TGCGCCAGCAGCCAGGAGGGACTAGGAGAGACCCAGTACTTC.

The V and J genes are TRBV5-1 and TRBJ2-4; TRBD1 aligns across 9 bases. The CDR3 has 15 residues. Germline values: CDR1 SGHRS, CDR2 YFSETQ. V shed 3 bases and J 5 bases; nucleotides not matched to a gene: 6. As DNA, the CDR3 is TGCGCCAGCAGCTCCAATACAGGGGGCGAAAACATTCAGTACTTC. Protein sequence: CASSSNTGGENIQYF.

This clonotype has only a few counts. The rearrangement joins TRBV20-1 to TRBJ2-5; possibly TRBD2 for D (5 bases). Germline loops: CDR1 DFQATT, CDR2 SNEGSKA (reference sequence). V was cut by 2 bases and J by 1 base, with 17 bases left in between. The CDR3 is 16 residues long. The CDR3 nucleotides read TGCAGTGCTAGATTCTTAGCGCGCCGTACCCAAGAGACCCAGTACTTC. It codes for CSARFLARRTQETQYF.

The rearrangement joins TRBV7-9 to TRBJ2-1, with TRBD2 identical over 11 bases. This CDR3 contains 17 residues. Germline lookup yields CDR1 SEHNR and CDR2 FQNEAQ (reference sequence). The junction had 7 bases not matched to a gene; V was cut back by 4 bases and J by 2 bases. The DNA for the CDR3 is TGTGCCAGCAGCTCGGAACTAGCGGGGGTTACCTACAATGAGCAGTTCTTC. Translating it yields CASSSELAGVTYNEQFF.

This clonotype was recorded many times. V and J are TRBV4-3 and TRBJ2-5; D could derive from TRBD1 or TRBD2 (5 bases each). V lost 0 bases to trimming and J lost 0 bases, with 8 bases between them. This CDR3 has 15 residues. CDR1 is LGHNA and CDR2 is YSLEER in the germline V gene. The CDR3 nucleotides are TGCGCCAGCAGCCAAGACAGGGACGACCAAGAGACCCAGTACTTC. Its protein product is CASSQDRDDQETQYF.

This clonotype came up a few times. The genes are TRBV9 and TRBJ2-3; D might be TRBD1 or TRBD2, each matching 6 bases. Germline V lookup: CDR1 SGDLS, CDR2 YYNGEE. Between the trimmed V and J ends, which lost 2 bases and 5 bases, there was a span of 9 bases. CDR3 length equals 13 residues. The CDR3 spells CASSVGGGDTQYF. CDR3 DNA: TGTGCCAGCAGCGTTGGAGGGGGAGATACGCAGTATTTT.

Only a few counts were recorded for this clonotype. The chain combines TRBV6-5 with TRBJ1-2, with 7 bases fitting TRBD1. The CDR3 spans 13 residues. CDR1 MNHEY and CDR2 SVGAGI come from the germline V gene. V was pared by 4 bases and J by 4 bases, with 3 bases of the junction left unmatched. CDR3 nucleotides: TGTGCCAGCAGTTTTAGGGGGCCCTATGGCTACACCTTC. The encoded protein is CASSFRGPYGYTF.

The chain couples TRBV6-2 or TRBV6-3 to TRBJ2-4; 8 bases match TRBD1. This CDR3 region has 18 residues. CDR1 MNHEY and CDR2 SVGEGT come from the germline V gene. V was clipped by 0 bases and J by 0 bases; unmatched bases: 7. CDR3 in amino acids: CASSYSSGQDLAKNIQYF. The CDR3 DNA is TGTGCCAGCAGTTACTCGTCGGGACAGGATCTAGCCAAAAACATTCAGTACTTC.

J is TRBJ2-2 and V is TRBV14; 9 nucleotides agree with TRBD2. The CDR3 is 18 amino acids. CDR1 and CDR2 (germline): SGHDN, FVKESK. The junction had 9 bases not matched to a gene; V was cut back by 1 base and J by 3 bases. CDR3 region: CASSQASLAGVHTGELFF. The CDR3 nucleotides read TGTGCCAGCAGCCAAGCTTCGTTAGCGGGAGTGCACACCGGGGAGCTGTTTTTT. The variable domain in full, completed from reference TRBV14 and TRBJ2-2, reads EAGVTQFPSHSVIEKGQTVTLRCDPISGHDNLYWYRRVMGKEIKFLLHFVKESKQDESGMPNNRFLAERTGGTYSTLKVQPAELEDSGVYFCASSQASLAGVHTGELFFGEGSRLTVL.

There are a few counts of this clonotype. The genes are TRBV12-3 or TRBV12-4 and TRBJ2-6; no clear D. The length of the CDR3 is 14 residues. Deletions cut 6 bases from V and 0 bases from J, with 6 bases between. CDR3 in amino acids: CASRPNSGANVLTF. The CDR3 region has the DNA TGTGCCAGCAGGCCGAACTCTGGGGCCAACGTCCTGACTTTC.

V gene TRBV4-3 combines with J gene TRBJ1-2, with D perhaps matching TRBD1 (5 bases). Germline V gene lookup returns CDR1 LGHNA and CDR2 YSLEER. This CDR3 spans 13 amino acids. Deletions cut 3 bases from V and 4 bases from J, with 9 bases between. CDR3 coding DNA: TGCGCCAGCAGCCAGGGGGATGGCTATGGCTACACCTTC. This codes for CASSQGDGYGYTF.

J is TRBJ2-4 and V is TRBV12-3 or TRBV12-4; D is unclear. This CDR3 is 14 amino acids long. The germline V and J ends were trimmed by 7 bases and 0 bases, with 10 bases remaining between them. CDR3 sequence: CASTPALAKNIQYF. The CDR3 coding sequence is TGTGCCAGCACACCGGCACTAGCCAAAAACATTCAGTACTTC.

This clonotype was seen more than once but under ten times. The V and J genes are TRBV9 and TRBJ2-5, with 9 positions matching TRBD2. The end of the DNA fits TRBJ2-1 better, so the J call may be wrong. Germline V lookup: CDR1 SGDLS, CDR2 YYNGEE. CDR3 length: 15 residues. This chain's CDR3 is CASNPLAGSSNEQFF. The CDR3 region has the DNA TGTGCCAGCAACCCCCTAGCGGGGTCTAGCAATGAGCAGTTCTTC.

J is TRBJ2-1 and V is TRBV5-1; 8 bases are shared with TRBD2. The CDR3 totals 16 residues. Germline V gene sequence: CDR1 SGHRS, CDR2 YFSETQ. With V trimmed by 0 bases and J by 2 bases, 4 bases remained unmatched. The CDR3 region is CASSLGLAKTYNEQFF. The CDR3 DNA follows: TGCGCCAGCAGCTTGGGACTAGCGAAAACCTACAATGAGCAGTTCTTC.

This clonotype has just a few counts. This rearrangement joins TRBV29-1 to TRBJ2-5, with no clear D. The end of the DNA fits TRBJ2-7 better, so the J call may be wrong. The CDR3 is 12 amino acids. The germline gives CDR1 SQVTM, CDR2 ANQGSEA. The CDR3 loop is CSVAGYGYEQYF. In nucleotides, the CDR3 is TGCAGCGTTGCTGGGTACGGCTACGAGCAGTACTTC.

This clonotype was picked up a small number of times. The J gene is TRBJ2-2, the V gene TRBV4-3; 16 bases line up with TRBD2. V was pared by 3 bases and J by 4 bases, with 11 bases of the junction left unmatched. The CDR3 is made up of 20 amino acids. Germline values: CDR1 LGHNA, CDR2 YSLEER. The CDR3 DNA reads TGCGCCAGCAGCCAGGCTGGACCGGGACTAGCGGGAGGGGGCACCGGGGAGCTGTTTTTT. This translates into CASSQAGPGLAGGGTGELFF.

This clonotype showed up just a few times. The chain is built from TRBV20-1 and TRBJ2-5; TRBD2 agrees at 9 bases. Trimming cost V 6 bases and J 1 base; bases outside gene matches: 9. CDR3 length: 15 amino acids. Germline V lookup: CDR1 DFQATT, CDR2 SNEGSKA (reference sequence). CDR3 nucleotides: TGCAGTGCCCGGGCCCCAGCGGGGGGCCAAGAGACCCAGTACTTC. Translation: CSARAPAGGQETQYF.